This is a list of T cell receptor beta chains from one sample in a study of long-term antiretroviral therapy in people with HIV. Generated by immunoSEQ multiplex PCR, the TCRdb table keeps only in-frame clones and is missing some. Of about 41,000 clones listed, 94% are singletons. Specimen: unsorted PBMCs, collected 9.2 years after starting antiretroviral therapy. These receptors originate from a man aged 30-40 years with HIV. Both conserved end residues are part of each CDR3. D genes are given only for firm matches.

V	D	J	CDR3
TRBV11-2	TRBD1	TRBJ2-3	CASSLGQTSTDTQYF
TRBV19	NA	TRBJ2-1	CASSSAFGNEQFF
TRBV6-5	NA	TRBJ1-4	CASSYSQGGEKLFF
TRBV6-4	NA	TRBJ1-2	CASSDVPTQGMGGYTF
TRBV5-5	TRBD1	TRBJ2-7	CASSPGQGARNEQYF
TRBV6-6	NA	TRBJ2-2	CASSPKGSGELFF
TRBV4-1	TRBD2	TRBJ2-1	CASSRIGTRIHEQFF
TRBV14	NA	TRBJ2-1	CASSYRDSYNEQFF
TRBV4-2	NA	TRBJ1-5	CASSHPGQSQPQHF
TRBV7-8	NA	TRBJ2-5	CASIRGNQETQYF
TRBV7-9	NA	TRBJ1-1	CASSPEILRAFF
TRBV11-2	TRBD1	TRBJ1-5	CASSPGGNQPQHF
TRBV30	TRBD1	TRBJ2-5	CAHTETGRKTQYF
TRBV28	TRBD1	TRBJ1-5	CASSPHAQGYSNQPQHF
TRBV20-1	NA	TRBJ1-5	CSAEGNQPQHF
TRBV5-1	NA	TRBJ2-1	CASRPPGSTPGDEQFF
TRBV6-5	NA	TRBJ2-3	CASRRQAPAADTQYF
TRBV6-4	TRBD2	TRBJ2-3	CASTYPPLAVLHITDTQYF
TRBV9	TRBD2	TRBJ2-1	CASSVDPSGGALSSYNEQFF
TRBV11-2	TRBD1	TRBJ1-1	CASSSRGTGLNTEAFF
TRBV19	TRBD2	TRBJ2-1	CASSSGGVYNEQFF
TRBV12-5	TRBD2	TRBJ2-1	CASAGLAHNEQFF
TRBV29-1	NA	TRBJ2-2	CSVEWGTGELFF
TRBV2	NA	TRBJ2-2	CASTRTVGGELFF
TRBV7-9	NA	TRBJ2-1	CASSLLGASWDEQFF